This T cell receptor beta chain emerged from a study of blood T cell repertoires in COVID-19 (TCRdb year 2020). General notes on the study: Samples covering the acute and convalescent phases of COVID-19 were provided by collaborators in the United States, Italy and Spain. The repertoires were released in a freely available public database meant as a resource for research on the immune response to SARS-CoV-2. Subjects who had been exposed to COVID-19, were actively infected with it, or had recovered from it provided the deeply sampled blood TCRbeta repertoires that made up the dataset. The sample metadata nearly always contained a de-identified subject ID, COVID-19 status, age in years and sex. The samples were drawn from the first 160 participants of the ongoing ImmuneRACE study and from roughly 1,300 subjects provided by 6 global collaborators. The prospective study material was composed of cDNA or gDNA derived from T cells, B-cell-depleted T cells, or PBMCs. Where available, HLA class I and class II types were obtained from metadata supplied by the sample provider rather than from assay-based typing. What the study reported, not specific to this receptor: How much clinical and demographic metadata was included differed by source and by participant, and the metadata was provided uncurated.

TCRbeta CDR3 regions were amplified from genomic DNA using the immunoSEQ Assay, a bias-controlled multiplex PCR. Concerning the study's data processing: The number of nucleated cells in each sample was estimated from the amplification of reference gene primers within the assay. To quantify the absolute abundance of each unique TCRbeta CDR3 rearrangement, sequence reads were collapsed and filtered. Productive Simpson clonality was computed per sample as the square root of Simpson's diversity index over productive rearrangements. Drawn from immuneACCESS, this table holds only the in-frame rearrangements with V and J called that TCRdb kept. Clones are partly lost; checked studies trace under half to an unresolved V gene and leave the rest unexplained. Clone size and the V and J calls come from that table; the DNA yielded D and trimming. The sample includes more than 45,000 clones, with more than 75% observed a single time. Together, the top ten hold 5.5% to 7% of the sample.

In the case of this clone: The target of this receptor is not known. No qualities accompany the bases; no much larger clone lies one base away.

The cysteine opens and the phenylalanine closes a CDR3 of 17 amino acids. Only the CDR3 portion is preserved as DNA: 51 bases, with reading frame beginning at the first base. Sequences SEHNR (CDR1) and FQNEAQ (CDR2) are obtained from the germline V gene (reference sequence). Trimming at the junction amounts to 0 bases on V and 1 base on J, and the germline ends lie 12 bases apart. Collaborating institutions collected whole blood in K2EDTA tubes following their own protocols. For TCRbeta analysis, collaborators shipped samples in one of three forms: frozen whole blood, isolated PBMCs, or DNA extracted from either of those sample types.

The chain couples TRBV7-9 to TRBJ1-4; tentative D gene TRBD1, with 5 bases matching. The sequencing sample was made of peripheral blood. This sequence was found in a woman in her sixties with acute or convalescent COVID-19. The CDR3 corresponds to CASSLARDSLTNEKLFF. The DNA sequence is TGTGCCAGCAGCTTAGCTAGAGACAGCCTAACTAATGAAAAACTGTTTTTT.